This T cell receptor (beta chain) was sequenced during a study of control samples from healthy donors and cancer patients. Germline-derived CDR1 and CDR2 are SGHDT and YYEEEE. This CDR3 is built from 15 residues. Trimming removed 0 bases from V and 8 bases from J, with 12 bases in between. This clone was counted between two and nine times. Using immunoSEQ multiplex PCR, the repertoire was profiled, and TCRdb retains in-frame clones only, with some absent. The profile shows approximately 100,000 clones, roughly 92% of them singletons. This TCR came from a human donor in good health. The donor label of this sample is uncertain. This chain uses TRBV5-6 with TRBJ1-6, with no clear D. The sequenced sample was blood. CDR3 sequence reads: CASSLALTSDSPLHF. CDR3 bases: TGTGCCAGCAGCTTGGCCTTAACCTCCGATTCACCCCTCCACTTT.